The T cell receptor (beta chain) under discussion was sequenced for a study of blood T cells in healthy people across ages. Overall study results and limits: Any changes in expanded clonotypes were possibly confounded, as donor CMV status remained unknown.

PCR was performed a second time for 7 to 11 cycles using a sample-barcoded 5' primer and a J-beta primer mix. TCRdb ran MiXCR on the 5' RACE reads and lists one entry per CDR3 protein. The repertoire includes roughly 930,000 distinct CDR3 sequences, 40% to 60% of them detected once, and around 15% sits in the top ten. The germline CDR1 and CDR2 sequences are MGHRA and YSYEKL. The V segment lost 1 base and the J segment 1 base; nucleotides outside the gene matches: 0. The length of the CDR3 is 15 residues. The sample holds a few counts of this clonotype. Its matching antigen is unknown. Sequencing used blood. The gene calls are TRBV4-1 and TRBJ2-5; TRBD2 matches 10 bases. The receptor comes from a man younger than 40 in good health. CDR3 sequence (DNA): TGCGCCAGCAGCCAAGGGACTAGCGGCCAAGAGACCCAGTACTTC. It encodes CASSQGTSGQETQYF.